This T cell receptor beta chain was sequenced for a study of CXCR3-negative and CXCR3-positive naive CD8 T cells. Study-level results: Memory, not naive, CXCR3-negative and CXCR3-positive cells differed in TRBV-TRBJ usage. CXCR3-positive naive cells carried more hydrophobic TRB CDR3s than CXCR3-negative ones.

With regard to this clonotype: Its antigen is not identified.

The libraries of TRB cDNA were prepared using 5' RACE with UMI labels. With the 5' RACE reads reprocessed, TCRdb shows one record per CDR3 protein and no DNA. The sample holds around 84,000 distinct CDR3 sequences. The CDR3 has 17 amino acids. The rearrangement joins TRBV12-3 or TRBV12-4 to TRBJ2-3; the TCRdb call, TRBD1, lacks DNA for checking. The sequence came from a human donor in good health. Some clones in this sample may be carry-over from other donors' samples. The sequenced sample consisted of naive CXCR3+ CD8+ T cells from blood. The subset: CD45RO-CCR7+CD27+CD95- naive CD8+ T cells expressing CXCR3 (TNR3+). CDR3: CASSASFDRPDTDTQYF.